Presented here are 31 T cell receptor beta chains from one specimen sequenced in a study of regulatory T cells in long-lasting Graves disease. Time point of the sample: newly diagnosed GD, antithyroid drugs for less than 3 months. Researchers made the TCR library from RNA that was extracted from PBMCs. Researchers made TCR beta libraries by using iRepertoire HTBI primers and running Arm-PCR on CDR3 regions. TCRdb re-derived calls from the multiplex PCR reads in MiXCR, one entry per CDR3 protein. The sample lists about 420,000 distinct CDR3 sequences; around 15% were seen once. This sample also belongs to another study, concerning T cells in Graves' hyperthyroidism and ophthalmopathy.

The sequencing used peripheral blood mononuclear cells (PBMCs), collected at new diagnosis, from a patient treated with antithyroid drugs. These receptors originate from a woman under 30 with Graves disease.

This clonotype occurred a few times. The chain links TRBV5-8 to TRBJ2-4; the match to TRBD2 covers 7 bases. Germline V gene lookup returns CDR1 SGHTS and CDR2 YDEGEE. J gave up 0 bases and V 3 bases, and 6 bases lay outside the gene matches. This CDR3 is 16 amino acids long. The CDR3 reads CASSSSGNLAKNIQYF. CDR3 bases: TGTGCCAGCAGCTCTAGCGGAAACCTAGCCAAAAACATTCAGTACTTC.

This chain links TRBV28 with TRBJ2-3; 7 bases map to TRBD1. In germline, CDR1 is MDHEN, CDR2 SYDVKM. V lost 7 bases to trimming and J lost 3 bases; unmatched junction nucleotides: 7. The CDR3 has 14 amino acids. The CDR3, as DNA: TGTGCCAGCACCGACAGGGTGGGTACAGATACGCAGTATTTT. The encoded protein is CASTDRVGTDTQYF.

The table lists this clonotype with a few counts. V is TRBV5-5 and J is TRBJ1-2; 11 bases match TRBD1. Trimming cost V 1 base and J 8 bases; bases outside gene matches: 10. The CDR3 extends over 16 amino acids. The V gene's germline CDR1 is SGHKS and CDR2 YYEKEE (reference sequence). CDR3 nucleotides: TGTGCCAGCAGCTTGTACCCCGGGACAGGGGGTCAGGGCTACACCTTC. It yields the protein CASSLYPGTGGQGYTF.

This clonotype was picked up many times. The chain joins TRBV7-2 to TRBJ2-1; D might be TRBD2 (5 bases). Germline CDR1 and CDR2: SGHTA and FQGNSA. This CDR3 has 13 amino acids. The ends were cut back, 4 bases at V and 9 bases at J, with 13 bases in the middle. CDR3 in DNA: TGTGCCAGCAGCTCCCTCGAAGGGAGTGAGCAGTTCTTC. It specifies CASSSLEGSEQFF.

The chain uses TRBV12-3 or TRBV12-4 and TRBJ2-7; D may be TRBD1 (5 bases). Trimming shortened V by 3 bases and J by 5 bases, and 14 bases separated the two germline ends. CDR3 length: 14 amino acids. The CDR3: CASSFNTGRHEQYF. For the CDR3, the DNA is TGTGCCAGCAGTTTTAACACAGGACGCCACGAGCAGTACTTC.

This clonotype turned up a few times. The V gene is TRBV6-2 or TRBV6-3, the J gene TRBJ2-1; 9 positions agree with TRBD2. V trimming: 5 bases; J trimming: 6 bases; junction bases outside the gene matches: 8. Germline CDR1 reads MNHEY; CDR2 reads SVGEGT. This CDR3 region has 15 residues. The CDR3 spells CASSERLADANEQFF. The DNA of the CDR3 is TGTGCCAGCAGTGAACGACTAGCGGACGCCAATGAGCAGTTCTTC.

This clonotype was seen a handful of times. This sequence joins TRBV25-1 and TRBJ1-4; D is unclear. The CDR3 consists of 19 residues. Germline V gives CDR1 MGHDK, CDR2 SYGVNS. Trimming took 2 bases from V and 8 from J, leaving 27 bases between them. This CDR3 is CASSEVKERPGGPSEKLFF. In DNA, the CDR3 is TGTGCCAGCAGTGAAGTGAAAGAAAGGCCCGGCGGTCCGAGCGAAAAACTGTTTTTT.

In this sample, this clonotype turned up many times. The chain combines TRBV24-1 with TRBJ2-3; the match to TRBD1 covers 8 bases. CDR1 and CDR2 (germline): KGHDR, SFDVKD. The CDR3 has 20 residues. V was pared by 6 bases and J by 6 bases, with 25 bases of the junction left unmatched. CDR3 sequence (DNA): TGTGCCACCAGTCCCACACGGACAGGGTACGGGGGCCAGTTTAGCGATACGCAGTATTTT. Translated, it gives CATSPTRTGYGGQFSDTQYF.

This clonotype came up many times. The chain uses TRBV27 and TRBJ2-7, with D possibly TRBD1 on 6 matching bases. The CDR3 has 13 amino acids. The V gene lost 6 bases and the J gene lost 3 bases, with 12 bases spanning the gap. Germline CDR1 reads MNHEY; CDR2 reads SMNVEV (reference sequence). CDR3 sequence (DNA): TGTGCCAGCAGCATTAACAGGGACTACGAGCAGTACTTC. It codes for CASSINRDYEQYF.

This clonotype was recorded many times. The chain couples TRBV3-1 to TRBJ2-3, with unresolved D. Trimming stripped 2 bases from V and 0 bases from J, with 9 bases between. CDR1 LGHDT and CDR2 YNNKEL come from the germline V gene (reference sequence). CDR3 length equals 15 residues. The CDR3 region is CASSQMGPSTDTQYF. DNA for the CDR3: TGTGCCAGCAGCCAAATGGGTCCTAGCACAGATACGCAGTATTTT.

This clonotype has a count of ten or more. V and J are TRBV24-1 and TRBJ2-3, with 11 bases matching TRBD2. The CDR3 covers 15 residues. V lost 2 bases to trimming and J lost 9 bases; unmatched junction nucleotides: 6. The germline gives CDR1 KGHDR, CDR2 SFDVKD. The DNA of the CDR3 is TGTGCCACCAGTGATTCAAGGACTAGCGGGTACACGCAGTATTTT. Its translation is CATSDSRTSGYTQYF.

This clonotype turned up a few times. The J gene is TRBJ2-5, the V gene TRBV9, with D unclear. The V and J ends lost 2 bases and 5 bases respectively, with 10 bases between them. Germline assignment: CDR1 SGDLS and CDR2 YYNGEE. The CDR3 has 13 amino acids. The CDR3 spells CASSVAGVETQYF. Written as DNA, the CDR3 is TGTGCCAGCAGCGTTGCCGGAGTTGAGACCCAGTACTTC.

This clonotype came up many times. V is TRBV6-2 or TRBV6-3 and J is TRBJ2-3; perhaps D is TRBD1 or TRBD2 (5 bases each). Deletions cut 4 bases from V and 0 bases from J, with 11 bases between. CDR1 is MNHEY, CDR2 SVGEGT, per germline. This CDR3 comprises 15 residues. CDR3 loop: CASSSGHPSTDTQYF. The CDR3 bases are TGTGCCAGCAGTTCGGGGCATCCTAGCACAGATACGCAGTATTTT.

The table lists this clonotype with many counts. A junction end diverges from the germline sequence, so it may reflect a read error. This chain links TRBV7-7 with TRBJ2-5; D may correspond to TRBD1 or TRBD2 (5 bases each). CDR3 length: 14 amino acids. Germline V gene sequence: CDR1 SSHAT, CDR2 FNYEAQ (reference sequence). For the CDR3, the DNA is TGTGCTAGCAGCTCCGACAGCGGCGGGGAGACCCAGTACTTC. Its translation is CASSSDSGGETQYF.

The V and J genes are TRBV10-3 and TRBJ2-7, with TRBD2 matching 14 bases. Germline CDR1 and CDR2: ENHRY and SYGVKD. J lost 6 bases, V lost 6 bases, and 4 bases had no gene match. This CDR3 has 14 amino acids. The CDR3 DNA reads as TGTGCCATCAGAACTGGGACTAGCGGGAGCGAGCAGTACTTC. It specifies CAIRTGTSGSEQYF.

The chain uses TRBV29-1 and TRBJ2-1; the match to TRBD1 covers 7 bases. Germline loops: CDR1 SQVTM, CDR2 ANQGSEA. The CDR3 is 12 amino acids. The V segment lost 7 bases and the J segment 10 bases; nucleotides outside the gene matches: 10. CDR3 amino acids: CSGRDRTYEQFF. CDR3 DNA sequence: TGCAGCGGCCGGGACAGAACCTACGAGCAGTTCTTC.

The chain links TRBV14 to TRBJ2-7; D tentatively fits TRBD1 or TRBD2 (5 bases each). Per the germline V gene, CDR1 is SGHDN and CDR2 is FVKESK. The CDR3 totals 14 residues. Deletions cut 4 bases from V and 11 bases from J, with 21 bases between. For the CDR3, the DNA is TGTGCCAGCAGCCTTATAGGGACGGCCTCTGCGGAGTACTTC. Amino acids: CASSLIGTASAEYF.

This clonotype showed up just a few times. CDR3 sequence: CASSLAAPSYNEQFF. The CDR3 DNA reads as TGTGCCAGCAGCTTAGCCGCCCCTTCCTACAATGAGCAGTTCTTC. The rearrangement joins TRBV11-3 to TRBJ2-1; D unclear. The CDR3 sequence is 15 residues long. Germline-derived CDR1 and CDR2 are SGHNT and YENEEA. Trimming removed 1 base at V and 1 base at J, with 8 bases between.

This clonotype was observed a handful of times. The J gene is TRBJ2-7, the V gene TRBV20-1, with D hard to call. Germline V gene lookup returns CDR1 DFQATT and CDR2 SNEGSKA (reference sequence). The CDR3 consists of 15 residues. Trimming removed 0 bases at V and 2 bases at J, with 14 bases between. CDR3 nucleotides: TGCAGTGCTAGAGATTTTAGCAGGAGCGCCTACGAGCAGTACTTC. This sequence encodes CSARDFSRSAYEQYF.

In this sample, this clonotype turned up many times. The rearrangement links TRBV12-3 or TRBV12-4 to TRBJ1-1; D call uncertain. The CDR3 totals 14 residues. V was clipped by 1 base and J by 1 base, with 7 bases between them. CDR3 in DNA: TGTGCCAGCAGTTTAGGCGGATCGAACACTGAAGCTTTCTTT. It codes for CASSLGGSNTEAFF.

The table lists this clonotype with many counts. The gene calls are TRBV3-1 and TRBJ2-7, with D possibly being TRBD2 (5 bases). Germline CDR1 and CDR2: LGHDT and YNNKEL (reference sequence). V dropped 3 bases and J dropped 0 bases, with 9 bases sitting between them. The CDR3 is 14 residues long. The DNA of the CDR3 is TGTGCCAGCAGCCACCGGCTAGCCTCCTACGAGCAGTACTTC. It is translated as CASSHRLASYEQYF.

The table lists this clonotype with a few counts. This chain links TRBV6-5 with TRBJ1-2, with D unclear. In germline, CDR1 is MNHEY, CDR2 SVGAGI. Trimming cost V 2 bases and J 2 bases, with 6 bases left between them. This CDR3 is built from 13 residues. This chain's CDR3 is CASSYGENYGYTF. The CDR3 DNA follows: TGTGCCAGCAGTTACGGCGAAAACTATGGCTACACCTTC.

This clonotype came up a few times. The chain joins TRBV6-1 to TRBJ2-1, with TRBD2 matching over 10 bases. V shed 5 bases, J shed 6 bases, and the junction held 10 bases outside the gene matches. CDR3 length: 16 amino acids. Germline V CDR1 and CDR2: MNHNS, SASEGT. CDR3 in DNA: TGTGCCAGCAGTCCTCCGGGACTAGCGAATCCCAATGAGCAGTTCTTC. This encodes CASSPPGLANPNEQFF.

This clonotype was seen repeatedly, ten times or more. This sequence joins TRBV12-3 or TRBV12-4 and TRBJ2-3; the D gene is possibly TRBD1 (6 bases). This CDR3 is built from 12 residues. Trimming took off 6 bases at V and 5 bases at J, with 9 bases between the two ends. In nucleotides, the CDR3 is TGTGCCAGCAGCGGGACAAGAGATACGCAGTATTTT. This gives the protein CASSGTRDTQYF.

About this clonotype: Since a much larger clone is just one base distant, this may be a read error. The CDR3 does not close with the conserved phenylalanine or tryptophan, likely indicating a read error. The CDR3 reads CASSEFSGGHEQFL. In nucleotides, the CDR3 is TGTGCCAGCAGTGAATTCAGTGGCGGTCACGAGCAGTTCCTC. J is TRBJ2-1 and V is TRBV2; D gene unclear. Germline V gene data show CDR1 as SNHLY and CDR2 as FYNNEI. Deletions cut 2 bases from V and 10 bases from J, with 15 bases between. The CDR3 consists of 14 residues.

This clonotype was counted at least ten times. The gene calls are TRBV12-3 or TRBV12-4 and TRBJ2-3; tentative D call: TRBD1 (5 bases). With 1 base removed from V and 2 bases from J, the gap between germline ends came to 16 bases. This CDR3 is built from 17 residues. CDR3 in amino acids: CASSLVMTEPFTDTQYF. CDR3 nucleotides: TGTGCCAGCAGTTTAGTCATGACAGAGCCTTTCACAGATACGCAGTATTTT.

The chain uses TRBV7-2 and TRBJ1-1; D is perhaps TRBD1 (6 bases). This CDR3 has 13 residues. Germline-derived CDR1 and CDR2 are SGHTA and FQGNSA. With 6 bases removed from V and 3 bases from J, the gap between germline ends came to 11 bases. The CDR3 nucleotides read TGTGCCAGCAGGGGAGGGGGGTACACTGAAGCTTTCTTT. This encodes CASRGGGYTEAFF.

The gene calls are TRBV28 and TRBJ2-5; tentatively, D is TRBD2 (7 bases). V gave up 0 bases and J gave up 12 bases, with 14 bases separating them. This CDR3 spans 13 amino acids. Per the germline V gene, CDR1 is MDHEN and CDR2 is SYDVKM. Here the CDR3 reads CASSLWRGGGKYF. CDR3 DNA sequence: TGTGCCAGCAGTTTATGGAGGGGGGGGGGCAAGTACTTC. Based on the CDR3 plus reference TRBV28 and TRBJ2-5, the full variable domain is DVKVTQSSRYLVKRTGEKVFLECVQDMDHENMFWYRQDPGLGLRLIYFSYDVKMKEKGDIPEGYSVSREKKERFSLILESASTNQTSMYLCASSLWRGGGKYFGPGTRLLVL.

This clonotype was counted ten times or more. J is TRBJ2-4 and V is TRBV27; 7 nucleotides align to TRBD2. V was clipped by 2 bases and J by 5 bases; unmatched bases: 12. CDR1 is MNHEY, CDR2 SMNVEV, per germline (reference sequence). This CDR3 contains 17 residues. The CDR3, as DNA: TGTGCCAGCAGTTTAAAGACGGGCGGGAGCCCCCAAAACATTCAGTACTTC. Amino acid sequence: CASSLKTGGSPQNIQYF.

This clonotype was counted ten times or more. The chain is built from TRBV7-2 and TRBJ2-2; D is perhaps TRBD2 (6 bases). CDR3 length: 15 amino acids. Trimming removed 5 bases at V and 0 bases at J, with 10 bases between. CDR1 SGHTA and CDR2 FQGNSA come from the germline V gene. The DNA for the CDR3 is TGTGCCAGCAGCCTAAGACTAGCGAACACCGGGGAGCTGTTTTTT. As protein: CASSLRLANTGELFF.

This clonotype was detected ten times or more. The rearrangement uses TRBV6-1 and TRBJ2-1, with 8 positions matching TRBD1. This CDR3 is 13 amino acids long. V lost 5 bases, J lost 8 bases, and 5 bases stayed unmatched. Germline values: CDR1 MNHNS, CDR2 SASEGT. The CDR3, as DNA: TGTGCCAGCAGTCCGGACAGGGCCCATGAGCAGTTCTTC. Translated: CASSPDRAHEQFF.